Below, one T cell receptor (beta chain) is given with its context. No antigen is known for it. Trimming removed 5 bases at V and 5 bases at J, with 19 bases between. CDR3 length: 16 amino acids. The germline V gene has CDR1 SGHAT and CDR2 FQNNGV. Sequenced by immunoSEQ multiplex PCR; TCRdb stores in-frame clones only, minus some. Among over 400,000 clones listed, roughly 80% were seen once. Researchers drew on about 100 million PBMCs for genomic DNA from unsorted samples. This specimen belongs to a study of shared clonotypes between healthy human individuals. Study observations and caveats: An expected dependence of interdonor clonotype sharing on sequencing depth was noted.

Material for sequencing was PBMCs. The TCR originated in a woman aged 40 to 50 in good health. Some clones in this sample may be carry-over from other donors' samples. This chain joins TRBV11-2 and TRBJ2-1; D possibly corresponds to TRBD1 (7 bases). Written as DNA, the CDR3 is TGTGCCAGCAGCCCTTTCCAGGGGGGAAGTAACAATGAGCAGTTCTTC. Translated: CASSPFQGGSNNEQFF.